Listed below are T cell receptor beta chains from one sample, sequenced in a study of metastatic and nonmetastatic thyroid tumors. Via MiXCR, TCRdb re-called the PCR reads. The data contain 39,000 or so clones, around 20% of them seen just once; the ten biggest clones take up 15% to 20%. The sample consisted of blood. Source of these receptors: a female donor with papillary thyroid cancer or a benign thyroid nodule (not recorded which). Some clones in this sample may be carry-over from other donors' samples. The CDR3 runs from the conserved cysteine through the conserved F or W. D genes are given only for firm matches. The size of a clone is reported for some rows only, either as once, few or many, or as a class for expanded clones.

TRBV6-9	TRBJ2-5	TRBD1	13	-	CASSLGQGVTQYF	TGTGCCAGCAGTTTAGGACAGGGGGTGACTCAGTACTTC
TRBV18	TRBJ1-1	-	13	many	CASSPAMNTEAFF	TGTGCCAGCTCACCAGCCATGAACACTGAAGCTTTCTTT
TRBV11-3	TRBJ2-2	TRBD1	14	-	CASSSGQGTGELFF	TGTGCCAGCAGCTCCGGACAGGGGACCGGGGAGCTGTTTTTT
TRBV5-6	TRBJ1-1	-	15	few	CASSRKPRRNTEAFF	TGTGCCAGCAGCCGGAAACCACGAAGGAACACTGAAGCTTTCTTT
TRBV9	TRBJ2-1	-	17	many	CASSVAVASPSYNEQFF	TGTGCCAGCAGCGTAGCTGTGGCTAGCCCTTCCTACAATGAGCAGTTCTTC
TRBV25-1	TRBJ1-6	TRBD1	16	many	CASSEPRQGNNSPLHF	TGTGCCAGCAGTGAACCAAGACAGGGGAATAATTCACCCCTCCACTTT
TRBV11-2	TRBJ2-7	TRBD2	17	-	CASSILRTSGSTYEQYF	TGTGCCAGCAGCATCCTCAGGACTAGCGGGAGCACCTACGAGCAGTACTTC
TRBV5-4	TRBJ1-2	TRBD1	14	many	CASSSWTGLFGYTF	TGTGCCAGCAGCTCTTGGACAGGTCTTTTTGGCTACACCTTC
TRBV12-5	TRBJ1-5	TRBD1	14	few	CASAPDRDNQPQHF	TGTGCTAGTGCCCCCGACAGGGACAATCAGCCCCAGCATTTT
TRBV5-4	TRBJ2-1	-	14	-	CASSQQVSYNEQFF	TGTGCCAGCAGTCAACAGGTATCCTACAATGAGCAGTTCTTC
TRBV20-1	TRBJ1-1	TRBD1	12	-	CSVAGGDTEAFF	TGCAGTGTTGCAGGGGGGGACACTGAAGCTTTCTTT
TRBV20-1	TRBJ2-5	TRBD2	15	many	CSARVAGVLQETQYF	TGCAGTGCTAGAGTCGCGGGAGTCCTCCAAGAGACCCAGTACTTC